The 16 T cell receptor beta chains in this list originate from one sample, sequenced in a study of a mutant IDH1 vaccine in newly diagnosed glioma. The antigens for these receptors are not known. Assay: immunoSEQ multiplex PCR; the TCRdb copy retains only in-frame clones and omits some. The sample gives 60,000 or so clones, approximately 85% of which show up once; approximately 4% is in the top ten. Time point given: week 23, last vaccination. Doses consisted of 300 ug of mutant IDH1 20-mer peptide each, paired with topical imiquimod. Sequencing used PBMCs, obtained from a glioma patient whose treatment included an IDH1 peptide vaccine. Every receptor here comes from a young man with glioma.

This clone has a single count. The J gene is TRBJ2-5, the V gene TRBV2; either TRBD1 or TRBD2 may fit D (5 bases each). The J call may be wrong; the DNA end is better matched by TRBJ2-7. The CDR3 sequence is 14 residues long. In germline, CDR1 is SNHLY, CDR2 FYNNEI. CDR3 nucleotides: TGTGCCAGCAGTGAACAGGGTGAGGGATACGAGCAGTACTTC. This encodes CASSEQGEGYEQYF.

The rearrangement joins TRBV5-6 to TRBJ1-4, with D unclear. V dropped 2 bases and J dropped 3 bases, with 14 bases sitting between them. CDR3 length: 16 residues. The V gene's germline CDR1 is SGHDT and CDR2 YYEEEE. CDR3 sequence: CASSFFPSTSNEKLFF. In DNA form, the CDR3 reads TGTGCCAGCAGCTTCTTTCCCTCCACCTCTAATGAAAAACTGTTTTTT.

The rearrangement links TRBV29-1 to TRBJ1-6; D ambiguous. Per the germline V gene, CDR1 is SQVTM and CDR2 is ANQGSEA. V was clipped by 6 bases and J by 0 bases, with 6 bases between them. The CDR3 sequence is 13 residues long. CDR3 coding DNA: TGCAGCGTCATGGGCTCCTATAATTCACCCCTCCACTTT. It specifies CSVMGSYNSPLHF.

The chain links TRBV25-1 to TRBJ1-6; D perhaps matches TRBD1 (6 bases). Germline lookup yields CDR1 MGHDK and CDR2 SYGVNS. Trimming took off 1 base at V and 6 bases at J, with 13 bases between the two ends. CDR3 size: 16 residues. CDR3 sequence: CASSELGGPGNSPLHF. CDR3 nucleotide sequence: TGTGCCAGCAGTGAATTAGGGGGACCTGGTAATTCACCCCTCCACTTT.

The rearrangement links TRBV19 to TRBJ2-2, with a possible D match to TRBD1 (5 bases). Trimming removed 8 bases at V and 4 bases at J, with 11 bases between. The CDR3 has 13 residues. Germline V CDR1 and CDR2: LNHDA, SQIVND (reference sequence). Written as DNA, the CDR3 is TGTGCCAGTTTGGGGCAGATCACCGGGGAGCTGTTTTTT. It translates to CASLGQITGELFF.

The CDR3: CASSRHRGLKAGELFF. Here the CDR3 DNA reads TGTGCCAGCAGCAGGCACAGGGGGCTAAAGGCCGGGGAGCTGTTTTTT. J is TRBJ2-2 and V is TRBV21-1; TRBD1, the table's D call, was not compared with the DNA. TRBV21-1 is a recognized pseudogene. The CDR3 contains 16 residues.

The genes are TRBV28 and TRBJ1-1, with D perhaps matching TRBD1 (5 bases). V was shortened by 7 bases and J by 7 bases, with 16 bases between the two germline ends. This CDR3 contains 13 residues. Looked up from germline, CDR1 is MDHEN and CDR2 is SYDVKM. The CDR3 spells CASTLGGAFEAFF. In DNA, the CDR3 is TGTGCCAGCACCTTGGGGGGTGCGTTTGAAGCTTTCTTT.

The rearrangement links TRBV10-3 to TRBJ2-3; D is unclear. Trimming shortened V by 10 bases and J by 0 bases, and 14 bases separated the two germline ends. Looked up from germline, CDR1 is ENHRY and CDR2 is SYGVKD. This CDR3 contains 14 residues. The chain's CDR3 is CATMTGASTDTQYF. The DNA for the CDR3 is TGTGCCACCATGACTGGAGCTAGCACAGATACGCAGTATTTT.

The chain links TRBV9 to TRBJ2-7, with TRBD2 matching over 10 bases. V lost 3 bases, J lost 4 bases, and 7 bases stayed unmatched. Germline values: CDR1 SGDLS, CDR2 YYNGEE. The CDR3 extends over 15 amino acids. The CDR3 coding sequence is TGTGCCAGCAGCGCATCTAGCGGGGGCTTGTACGAGCAGTACTTC. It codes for CASSASSGGLYEQYF.

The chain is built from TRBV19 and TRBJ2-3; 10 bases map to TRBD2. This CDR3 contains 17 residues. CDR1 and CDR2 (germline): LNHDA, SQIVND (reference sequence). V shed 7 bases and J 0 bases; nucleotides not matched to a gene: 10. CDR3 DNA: TGTGCCAGTACCCGACTAGCGGGTCCGACTAGCACAGATACGCAGTATTTT. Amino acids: CASTRLAGPTSTDTQYF.

The CDR3 is CASKRGWDTEAFF. Here the CDR3 DNA reads TGTGCCAGCAAAAGAGGTTGGGACACTGAAGCTTTCTTT. The chain couples TRBV5-8 to TRBJ1-1; D not certain. CDR1 and CDR2 from the germline V gene are SGHTS and YDEGEE. The CDR3 loop spans 13 amino acids. The V end was cut by 6 bases, the J end by 3 bases, with 12 bases between.

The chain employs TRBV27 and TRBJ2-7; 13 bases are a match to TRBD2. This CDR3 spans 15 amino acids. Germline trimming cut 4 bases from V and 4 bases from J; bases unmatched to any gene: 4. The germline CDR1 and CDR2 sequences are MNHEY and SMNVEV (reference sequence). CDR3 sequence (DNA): TGTGCCAGCAGTTCCTGGACTAGCGGGAGATACGAGCAGTACTTC. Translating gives CASSSWTSGRYEQYF.

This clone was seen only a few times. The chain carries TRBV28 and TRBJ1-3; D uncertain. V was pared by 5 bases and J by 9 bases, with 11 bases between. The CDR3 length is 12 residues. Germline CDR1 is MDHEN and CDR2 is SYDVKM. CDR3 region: CASSPRLGTIYF. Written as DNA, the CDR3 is TGTGCCAGCAGTCCTCGTTTGGGCACCATATATTTT.

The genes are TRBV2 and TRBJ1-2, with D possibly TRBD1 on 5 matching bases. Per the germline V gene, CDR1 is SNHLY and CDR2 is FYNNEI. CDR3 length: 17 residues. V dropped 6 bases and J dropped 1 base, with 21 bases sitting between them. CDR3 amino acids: CASRDHGTSDFNYGYTF. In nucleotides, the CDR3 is TGTGCCAGCAGAGACCATGGGACCTCAGACTTTAACTATGGCTACACCTTC.

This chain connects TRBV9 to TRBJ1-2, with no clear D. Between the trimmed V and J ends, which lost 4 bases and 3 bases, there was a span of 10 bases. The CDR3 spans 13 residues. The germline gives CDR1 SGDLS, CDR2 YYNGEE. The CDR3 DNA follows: TGTGCCAGCAGCCCTAGGGTCTACTATGGCTACACCTTC. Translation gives CASSPRVYYGYTF.

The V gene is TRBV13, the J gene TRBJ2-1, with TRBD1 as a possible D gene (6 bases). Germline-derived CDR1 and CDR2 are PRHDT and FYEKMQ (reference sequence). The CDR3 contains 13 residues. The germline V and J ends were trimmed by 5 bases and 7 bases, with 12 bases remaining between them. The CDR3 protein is CASSPRQGNEQFF. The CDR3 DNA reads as TGTGCCAGCAGCCCACGTCAGGGGAATGAGCAGTTCTTC.